Listed below are T cell receptor beta chains from one sample, sequenced in a study of CD8 T cells in Susac syndrome. TCRdb re-called the immunoSEQ multiplex PCR reads with MiXCR, one entry per CDR3 protein. The table lists about 150,000 distinct CDR3 sequences, 85% to 95% of them singletons. The specimen was CD4+ T cells from PBMCs. These receptors originate from a human donor with Susac syndrome. CDR3s include the opening cysteine and the closing phenylalanine or tryptophan. The order of the fields is clone size, V gene, D gene, J gene, CDR3 protein, CDR3 DNA. D genes are given only for firm matches. The size entry is marked missing in some rows and otherwise reads once, few, many or a size class.

>NA|TRBV5-4|NA|TRBJ1-2
CASSLTQGPYGYTF
TGTGCCAGCAGCTTGACACAGGGACCTTACGGCTACACCTTC
>NA|TRBV4-1|NA|TRBJ1-3
CASSQGLSSSGNTIYF
TGCGCCAGCAGCCAAGGTTTATCTTCCTCTGGAAACACCATATATTTT
>NA|TRBV29-1|NA|TRBJ2-3
CSATSTDTQYF
TGCAGCGCGACTAGCACAGATACGCAGTATTTT
>few|TRBV3-1|TRBD1|TRBJ1-5
CASSPTGGGQPQHF
TGTGCCAGCAGCCCTACAGGGGGTGGACAGCCCCAGCATTTT
>NA|TRBV5-4|TRBD1|TRBJ2-7
CASSLRTGPSYEQYF
TGTGCCAGCAGCCTCCGGACAGGACCTTCCTACGAGCAGTACTTC
>once|TRBV20-1|NA|TRBJ2-3
CSAPLATRTDTQYF
TGCAGTGCGCCCCTAGCGACCCGTACAGATACGCAGTATTTT
>NA|TRBV7-9|NA|TRBJ2-5
CASSFPRTTQETQYF
TGTGCCAGCAGCTTTCCCCGGACAACTCAAGAGACCCAGTACTTC
>NA|TRBV4-2|NA|TRBJ2-1
CASSQEPGSSYNEQFF
TGTGCCAGCAGCCAAGAGCCGGGGAGCTCCTACAATGAGCAGTTCTTC
>NA|TRBV7-9|NA|TRBJ2-7
CASILGNAGTEQYF
TGTGCCAGCATCCTTGGGAATGCAGGCACCGAGCAGTACTTC
>NA|TRBV15|NA|TRBJ1-2
CATSRDLLYGYTF
TGTGCCACCAGCAGAGATCTCCTCTATGGCTACACCTTC
>NA|TRBV29-1|NA|TRBJ2-5
CSVANSQETQYF
TGCAGCGTTGCAAACAGTCAAGAGACCCAGTACTTC
>NA|TRBV9|NA|TRBJ2-5
CASSGVPQETQYF
TGTGCCAGCAGCGGGGTTCCCCAAGAGACCCAGTACTTC
>once|TRBV5-4|TRBD2|TRBJ2-7
CASSFSGGYEQYF
TGTGCCAGTAGCTTCAGCGGGGGCTACGAGCAGTACTTC
>NA|TRBV7-9|NA|TRBJ1-1
CASSFSGASTEAFF
TGTGCCAGCAGCTTTTCGGGGGCGAGTACTGAAGCTTTCTTT
>NA|TRBV20-1|NA|TRBJ2-1
CSAAKPHPYNEQFF
TGCAGTGCTGCCAAGCCCCACCCCTACAATGAGCAGTTCTTC
>NA|TRBV6-5|TRBD1|TRBJ1-1
CASSFGQGVTEAFF
TGTGCCAGCAGTTTTGGACAGGGGGTGACTGAAGCTTTCTTT
>NA|TRBV15|NA|TRBJ2-5
CATSRPLLQRTETQYF
TGTGCCACCAGCAGACCATTGCTACAGAGAACGGAGACCCAGTACTTC
>NA|TRBV5-4|TRBD2|TRBJ2-7
CASSLPRGGSEQYF
TGTGCCAGCAGCTTGCCGCGGGGGGGGAGCGAGCAGTACTTC
>NA|TRBV7-9|TRBD1|TRBJ2-2
CASPLPGGLGNTGELFF
TGTGCCAGCCCCCTGCCAGGGGGCCTCGGGAACACCGGGGAGCTGTTTTTT
>NA|TRBV20-1|NA|TRBJ2-5
CSLKVGSPEETQYF
TGCAGTCTCAAGGTGGGCAGTCCTGAAGAGACCCAGTACTTC
>NA|TRBV20-1|NA|TRBJ2-7
CSARRPTGSGGEQYF
TGCAGTGCTAGAAGACCCACAGGTAGCGGAGGCGAGCAGTACTTC
>NA|TRBV29-1|TRBD1|TRBJ2-4
CSVGGPRQGVYIQYF
TGCAGCGTTGGAGGGCCGCGACAGGGGGTTTACATTCAGTACTTC
>once|TRBV21-1|NA|TRBJ1-2
CASSKGGYTF
TGTGCCAGCAGCAAAGGCGGCTACACCTTC
>NA|TRBV18|TRBD2|TRBJ2-7
CASSPPSGGSHEQYF
TGTGCCAGCTCACCACCGTCGGGGGGGTCCCACGAGCAGTACTTC
>NA|TRBV14|TRBD1|TRBJ2-3
CASSPPFTGQGPPDTQYF
TGTGCCAGCAGCCCGCCGTTCACGGGACAGGGCCCCCCAGATACGCAGTATTTT